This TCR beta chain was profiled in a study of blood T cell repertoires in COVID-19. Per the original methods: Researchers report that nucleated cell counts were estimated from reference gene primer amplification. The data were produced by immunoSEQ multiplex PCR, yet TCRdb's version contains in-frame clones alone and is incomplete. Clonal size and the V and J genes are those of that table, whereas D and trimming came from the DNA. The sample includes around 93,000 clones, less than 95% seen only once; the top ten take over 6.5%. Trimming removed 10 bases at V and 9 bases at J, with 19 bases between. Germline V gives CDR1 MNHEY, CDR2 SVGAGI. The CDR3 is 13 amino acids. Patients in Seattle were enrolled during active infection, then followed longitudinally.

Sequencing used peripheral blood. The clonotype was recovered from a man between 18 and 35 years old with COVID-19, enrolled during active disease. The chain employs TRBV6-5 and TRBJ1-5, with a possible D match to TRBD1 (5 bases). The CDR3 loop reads CATKGYLGVPQHF. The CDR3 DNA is TGTGCCACCAAGGGGTACTTAGGGGTGCCCCAGCATTTT.